This TCR beta chain was sequenced during a study of T cell changes during pregnancy in multiple sclerosis. Using immunoSEQ multiplex PCR, the repertoire was profiled, and TCRdb retains in-frame clones only, with some absent. The table lists roughly 100,000 clones, roughly 89% of them singletons. The CDR3 extends over 14 amino acids. Germline V gene sequence: CDR1 SGHDT, CDR2 YYEEEE. V shed 4 bases, J shed 0 bases, and the junction held 4 bases outside the gene matches. This TCR was sampled from a female donor with multiple sclerosis, enrolled in a pregnancy study. The sample here was peripheral blood, taken before pregnancy. The genes are TRBV5-6 and TRBJ2-7; 7 positions agree with TRBD1. The CDR3 nucleotides read TGTGCCAGCAGCCATGGGACAGTCTCCTACGAGCAGTACTTC. Amino acids: CASSHGTVSYEQYF.